This passage covers 26 T cell receptor beta chains from one sample sequenced in a study of cytomegalovirus exposure and HLA in healthy donors. In the PCR, 60 Vbeta and 13 Jbeta primers were used. TCRdb keeps only in-frame clones here, not all; method: immunoSEQ multiplex PCR. The sample has some 120,000 clones, 70% to 85% seen once; the top ten hold around 5.5%. Specimen: PBMCs. These receptors all come from a man between 18 and 29 years old in good health and CMV-seropositive.

This clone was found a few times. The rearrangement joins TRBV11-3 to TRBJ2-1, with D tentatively TRBD1 (5 bases). The CDR3 is made up of 16 amino acids. Germline V CDR1 and CDR2: SGHNT, YENEEA. V lost 7 bases and J lost 4, with 20 bases in between. CDR3 in DNA: TGTGCCAGCACTATTAAGGGGCCCCAGGGATACAATGAGCAGTTCTTC. This encodes CASTIKGPQGYNEQFF.

V is TRBV5-4 and J is TRBJ2-3, with D possibly TRBD2 on 6 matching bases. CDR3 length: 13 amino acids. V gave up 6 bases and J gave up 4 bases, with 12 bases separating them. Germline loops: CDR1 SGHNT, CDR2 YYREEE (reference sequence). In DNA, the CDR3 is TGTGCCAGCACCCATCCTAGCGCAGATACGCAGTATTTT. This encodes CASTHPSADTQYF.

CDR3 residues: CASSPGVNYGYTF. The CDR3 region has the DNA TGTGCCAGCAGCCCAGGGGTTAACTATGGCTACACCTTC. The chain combines TRBV6-6 with TRBJ1-2, with a tentative D call TRBD1 (6 bases). Germline CDR1 is MNHNY and CDR2 is SVGAGI (reference sequence). CDR3 length: 13 amino acids. Trimming took 6 bases from V and 1 from J, leaving 9 bases between them.

As to this clone: One junction end disagrees with the germline gene, perhaps due to a read error. V is TRBV19 and J is TRBJ2-4, with a possible D match to TRBD2 (6 bases). Germline CDR1 and CDR2: LNHDA and SQIVND (reference sequence). CDR3 size: 16 residues. The CDR3 spells CASSIAGLRAKNSQYF. CDR3 coding DNA: TGTGCCAGTAGTATTGCTGGACTAAGAGCCAAAAACAGTCAGTACTTC. Filled out from reference TRBV19 and TRBJ2-4, the complete variable domain reads DGGITQSPKYLFRKEGQNVTLSCEQNLNHDAMYWYRQDPGQGLRLIYYSQIVNDFQKGDIAEGYSVSREKKESFPLTVTSAQKNPTAFYLCASSIAGLRAKNSQYFGAGTRLSVL.

The gene calls are TRBV28 and TRBJ1-2; the D is unclear. Germline-derived CDR1 and CDR2 are MDHEN and SYDVKM. The CDR3 is made up of 14 amino acids. V was clipped by 2 bases and J by 2 bases, with 9 bases between them. CDR3 loop: CASSLAPGNYGYTF. CDR3 in DNA: TGTGCCAGCAGTTTAGCCCCAGGCAACTATGGCTACACCTTC.

The CDR3 reads CASSPPLEGGDPHQPQHF. The CDR3 DNA sequence: TGTGCCAGCAGCCCACCCTTGGAGGGGGGGGACCCCCATCAGCCCCAGCATTTT. The chain links TRBV7-4 to TRBJ1-5, with TRBD1 as a possible D gene (6 bases). The V end lost 5 bases, the J end lost 5 bases, and 25 bases lay between the germline ends. This CDR3 is 18 amino acids long. Germline CDR1 SGHVT, CDR2 SQSDAQ.

This sequence joins TRBV6-5 and TRBJ2-7, with TRBD1 identical over 7 bases. Trimming cost V 5 bases and J 4 bases; bases outside gene matches: 5. This CDR3 has 13 amino acids. Looked up from germline, CDR1 is MNHEY and CDR2 is SVGAGI. Here the CDR3 reads CASSRDSLYEQYF. CDR3 nucleotides: TGTGCCAGCAGTCGGGACAGCTTATACGAGCAGTACTTC.

This sequence joins TRBV28 and TRBJ1-1; 7 positions agree with TRBD1. Per germline, CDR1 MDHEN and CDR2 SYDVKM. With 3 bases clipped from V and 2 bases from J, the junction kept 3 bases outside the gene matches. The CDR3 runs to 14 residues. The CDR3 bases are TGTGCCAGCAGTTTCGGAGGGGGCAACACTGAAGCTTTCTTT. Its translation: CASSFGGGNTEAFF.

This clone has more than one count but fewer than ten. The genes are TRBV27 and TRBJ2-5; 7 bases agree with TRBD2. There are 16 residues in the CDR3. Germline V gives CDR1 MNHEY, CDR2 SMNVEV (reference sequence). V lost 3 bases to trimming and J lost 2 bases; unmatched junction nucleotides: 9. The DNA of the CDR3 is TGTGCCAGCAGTTTTCAGGGAGGGCCCCGACAAGAGACCCAGTACTTC. Translated, it gives CASSFQGGPRQETQYF.

The chain joins TRBV4-1 to TRBJ1-1; TRBD1 is a possible D gene (6 bases). Trimming left V 5 bases short and J 0 bases short, with 7 bases between. The CDR3 has 13 residues. Per germline, CDR1 MGHRA and CDR2 YSYEKL. CDR3 in amino acids: CASSTGMNTEAFF. CDR3 in DNA: TGCGCCAGCAGCACAGGGATGAACACTGAAGCTTTCTTT.

The chain couples TRBV18 to TRBJ2-7; D ambiguous. The ends were cut back, 4 bases at V and 6 bases at J, with 13 bases in the middle. From germline, CDR1 is KGHSH and CDR2 LQKENI. The CDR3 consists of 13 residues. CDR3 in amino acids: CASSRQRDGEQYF. DNA of the CDR3: TGTGCCAGCTCACGTCAGCGAGATGGCGAGCAGTACTTC. Full variable domain (rest looked up from reference TRBV18 and TRBJ2-7): NAGVMQNPRHLVRRRGQEARLRCSPMKGHSHVYWYRQLPEEGLKFMVYLQKENIIDESGMPKERFSAEFPKEGPSILRIQQVVRGDSAAYFCASSRQRDGEQYFGPGTRLTVT.

The V call is TRBV6-1, the J call TRBJ2-1, with 7 bases identical to TRBD1. The V and J ends lost 6 bases and 11 bases, in that order; junction bases with no gene match: 4. Germline assignment: CDR1 MNHNS and CDR2 SASEGT. The CDR3 is 11 residues long. CDR3 region: CASRKQGKQFF. CDR3 DNA: TGTGCCAGCAGGAAACAGGGGAAGCAGTTCTTC.

The J gene is TRBJ1-2, the V gene TRBV10-3; D is unclear. CDR3 size: 17 residues. With 0 bases removed from V and 2 bases from J, the gap between germline ends came to 16 bases. Germline assignment: CDR1 ENHRY and CDR2 SYGVKD. The CDR3 protein is CAISESTLPARNYGYTF. The CDR3 DNA reads TGTGCCATCAGTGAGTCGACTCTGCCAGCGCGAAACTATGGCTACACCTTC.

The chain has TRBV6-6 and TRBJ2-6, with 7 bases aligning to TRBD2. The CDR3 extends over 16 amino acids. V dropped 5 bases and J dropped 0; count of bases not matched to a gene: 4. In germline, CDR1 is MNHNY, CDR2 SVGAGI (reference sequence). As DNA, the CDR3 is TGTGCCAGCAGTCCCACTAGCGCCTCTGGGGCCAACGTCCTGACTTTC. Translation gives CASSPTSASGANVLTF.

The J gene is TRBJ2-2, the V gene TRBV4-1; 9 nucleotides agree with TRBD1. V was pared by 5 bases and J by 6 bases, with 4 bases of the junction left unmatched. The CDR3 is 14 residues long. Germline V gene lookup returns CDR1 MGHRA and CDR2 YSYEKL. The CDR3 DNA is TGCGCCAGCAGCAAGGGACAGGGTGCCGGGGAGCTGTTTTTT. Protein sequence: CASSKGQGAGELFF.

Remarks on this clone: The junction departs from the called germline gene at one end, perhaps through a read error. The gene calls are TRBV27 and TRBJ2-6; possible D gene TRBD1, 6 bases. This CDR3 spans 16 amino acids. The germline V gene encodes CDR1 MNHEY and CDR2 SMNVEV (reference sequence). The CDR3 DNA reads TGTGCCAGCAGTTGGGAGACAGGCCCTGGGGCCAACGGCCTGACTTTC. Its protein is CASSWETGPGANGLTF.

The chain combines TRBV11-2 with TRBJ2-7; D uncertain. Per the germline V gene, CDR1 is SGHAT and CDR2 is FQNNGV. V lost 0 bases and J lost 7, with 4 bases in between. This CDR3 has 11 amino acids. CDR3 protein: CASSLDREQYF. DNA for the CDR3: TGTGCCAGCAGCTTAGATCGGGAGCAGTACTTC.

The V and J genes are TRBV11-2 and TRBJ2-2; 8 bases align to TRBD2. CDR1 SGHAT and CDR2 FQNNGV come from the germline V gene. The CDR3 totals 14 residues. The V segment lost 5 bases and the J segment 7 bases; nucleotides outside the gene matches: 6. CDR3 sequence: CASSRGGESGELFF. The CDR3 region has the DNA TGTGCCAGCAGCCGGGGGGGGGAGAGCGGGGAGCTGTTTTTT.

The V and J genes are TRBV5-1 and TRBJ1-2, with TRBD1 as a possible D gene (6 bases). This CDR3 comprises 15 residues. CDR1 and CDR2 from the germline V gene are SGHRS and YFSETQ. Trimming shortened V by 4 bases and J by 3 bases, and 16 bases separated the two germline ends. The chain's CDR3 is CASSMDSSSHYGYTF. Written as DNA, the CDR3 is TGCGCCAGCAGCATGGACAGTTCTTCTCACTATGGCTACACCTTC.

This clone was picked up a small number of times. V gene TRBV18 combines with J gene TRBJ1-1; D uncertain. The germline V gene has CDR1 KGHSH and CDR2 LQKENI. CDR3 length: 15 amino acids. Trimming took off 4 bases at V and 2 bases at J, with 14 bases between the two ends. CDR3 sequence: CASSRRGQTNTEAFF. Written as DNA, the CDR3 is TGTGCCAGCTCACGTCGTGGGCAGACCAACACTGAAGCTTTCTTT.

The CDR3 spells CASSYGESTGYTF. The CDR3 region has the DNA TGTGCCAGCAGTTACGGGGAGTCAACGGGCTACACCTTC. The chain links TRBV6-5 to TRBJ1-2; no reliable D call. Germline CDR1 reads MNHEY; CDR2 reads SVGAGI. The V gene lost 2 bases and the J gene lost 8 bases, with 12 bases spanning the gap. The CDR3 loop spans 13 amino acids.

The V gene is TRBV7-9, the J gene TRBJ1-5; D gene ambiguous. Germline lookup yields CDR1 SEHNR and CDR2 FQNEAQ (reference sequence). Trimming took off 2 bases at V and 9 bases at J, with 8 bases between the two ends. This CDR3 region has 12 residues. CDR3: CASSLSSPPQHF. For the CDR3, the DNA is TGTGCCAGCAGCTTAAGTAGCCCGCCCCAGCATTTT.

V and J are TRBV27 and TRBJ2-5, with TRBD2 matching over 7 bases. The CDR3 loop spans 14 amino acids. In germline, CDR1 is MNHEY, CDR2 SMNVEV (reference sequence). V was clipped by 7 bases and J by 0 bases; unmatched bases: 5. CDR3 DNA sequence: TGTGCCAGCAAAATTAGCGGGTACCAAGAGACCCAGTACTTC. The encoded protein is CASKISGYQETQYF.

The chain recombines TRBV6-4 with TRBJ1-1, with 7 positions matching TRBD1. The ends lost 0 bases at V and 1 base at J; junction bases unmatched: 2. The length of the CDR3 is 15 residues. Germline CDR1 MRHNA, CDR2 SNTAGT. CDR3 protein: CASSDSRTGNTEAFF. The CDR3 DNA follows: TGTGCCAGCAGTGACTCCCGGACAGGGAACACTGAAGCTTTCTTT.

This chain joins TRBV5-1 and TRBJ1-4, with a tentative D call TRBD1 (6 bases). The CDR3 length is 16 residues. V was shortened by 4 bases and J by 4 bases, with 17 bases between the two germline ends. Germline-derived CDR1 and CDR2 are SGHRS and YFSETQ. CDR3 sequence: CASSPGHLGDNEKLFF. CDR3 coding DNA: TGCGCCAGCAGCCCGGGACACCTCGGGGATAATGAAAAACTGTTTTTT.

This sequence joins TRBV5-4 and TRBJ2-7; 14 bases are a match to TRBD2. Germline lookup yields CDR1 SGHNT and CDR2 YYREEE (reference sequence). The CDR3 totals 16 residues. The V gene end was trimmed by 3 bases and the J gene end by 7 bases; junction bases not matched to a gene: 9. CDR3 coding DNA: TGTGCCAGCAGCTCGGGACTAGCGGGAGCCTTGGGGGAGCAGTACTTC. It encodes CASSSGLAGALGEQYF.